This T cell receptor (beta chain) stems from a study of read filtering for tumor transcriptome and immune sequencing. Whole-study context: Among patients, approximately 16 were male and more than 11 female, aged roughly 47 to 90 (mean about 70). R-ISS stage counts were under ten for I, about 15 for II, 6 or 7 for III. Study results and caveats: The CD138-negative fraction was mixed bone marrow immune cells, not pure T cells. Roughly 80% of IR-seq clonotypes had one read, totaling 3% to 4% of reads; RNA-seq: 74.6% and 44.6%.

CDR3 length: 16 residues. Germline V CDR1 and CDR2: DFQATT, SNEGSKA (reference sequence). The trim removed 7 bases at V and 0 bases at J, leaving 6 bases unmatched. A note on this clonotype: What it binds is not known.

From 350 to 500 ng of RNA, a library with molecular barcoded alpha/delta and beta/gamma adaptors was made. TCRdb re-derived calls from the reads in MiXCR, one entry per CDR3 protein. The data show about 54,000 distinct CDR3 sequences, with around 12% seen just once and 16% held by the top ten. The origin of this receptor is a donor at least 40 years old with multiple myeloma. The chain uses TRBV20-1 and TRBJ2-5, with 15 bases that match TRBD2. Sample: a population of CD138-negative cells sorted from bone marrow. In DNA, the CDR3 is TGCAGTGTTTCCGGGACTAGCGGGGGGTACCAAGAGACCCAGTACTTC. This sequence encodes CSVSGTSGGYQETQYF.